The 32 T cell receptor beta chains below were found in one sample sequenced in a study of blood T cell repertoires in COVID-19. Sequenced by immunoSEQ multiplex PCR; TCRdb stores in-frame clones only, minus some. The table records 180,000 or so clones, approximately 80% of them present only once. The sample was peripheral blood. Source of these receptors: a woman between 40 and 55 years old with COVID-19, enrolled during active disease.

The chain joins TRBV4-2 to TRBJ1-5; perhaps TRBD1 as D (5 bases). The germline CDR1 and CDR2 sequences are LGHNA and YNFKEQ. Trimming cost V 0 bases and J 5 bases, with 14 bases left between them. The CDR3 covers 16 residues. DNA for the CDR3: TGTGCCAGCAGCCAAGATGTACCGGGAGGGGATCAGCCCCAGCATTTT. This translates into CASSQDVPGGDQPQHF.

This clone was detected only once. The chain combines TRBV27 with TRBJ2-1, with D perhaps TRBD2 (8 bases). V was pared by 4 bases and J by 7 bases, with 20 bases between. From germline, CDR1 is MNHEY and CDR2 SMNVEV (reference sequence). The CDR3 length is 16 residues. The CDR3 loop is CASSSRPVAGQNEQFF. CDR3 DNA: TGTGCCAGCAGTTCGAGACCTGTAGCGGGACAGAATGAGCAGTTCTTC.

V and J are TRBV9 and TRBJ2-6; 7 nucleotides align to TRBD1. Looked up from germline, CDR1 is SGDLS and CDR2 is YYNGEE. This CDR3 contains 18 residues. The V and J ends lost 2 bases and 4 bases, in that order; junction bases with no gene match: 12. CDR3 nucleotide sequence: TGTGCCAGCAGCGTCGCAGACAGGGTCTTAATCGGGGCCAACGTCCTGACTTTC. Translation gives CASSVADRVLIGANVLTF.

The V call is TRBV11-2, the J call TRBJ2-1; 7 nucleotides agree with TRBD1. V shed 3 bases, J shed 2 bases, and the junction held 7 bases outside the gene matches. CDR3 size: 16 residues. CDR1 and CDR2 from the germline V gene are SGHAT and FQNNGV. The CDR3 DNA sequence: TGTGCCAGCAGCTTTTCCTCGACAGGGCCCTACAATGAGCAGTTCTTC. Amino acid sequence: CASSFSSTGPYNEQFF.

The V call is TRBV6-1, the J call TRBJ1-4, with TRBD1 identical over 9 bases. CDR1 is MNHNS, CDR2 SASEGT, per germline. The ends lost 3 bases at V and 7 bases at J; junction bases unmatched: 6. The CDR3 contains 15 residues. The CDR3 reads CASSEGQGRAEKLFF. The CDR3 DNA sequence: TGTGCCAGCAGTGAGGGACAGGGTAGGGCTGAAAAACTGTTTTTT.

The chain combines TRBV18 with TRBJ2-1; D ambiguous. Germline-derived CDR1 and CDR2 are KGHSH and LQKENI. V dropped 3 bases and J dropped 10 bases, with 16 bases sitting between them. This CDR3 spans 14 amino acids. DNA for the CDR3: TGTGCCAGCTCACCCCCCGACACCGTCACAGAGCAGTTCTTC. This encodes CASSPPDTVTEQFF.

This rearrangement joins TRBV27 to TRBJ2-5, with no clear D. The CDR3 loop spans 13 amino acids. Looked up from germline, CDR1 is MNHEY and CDR2 is SMNVEV (reference sequence). Trimming shortened V by 2 bases and J by 1 base, and 5 bases separated the two germline ends. CDR3 in DNA: TGTGCCAGCAGTTTACTTAGCCAAGAGACCCAGTACTTC. This translates into CASSLLSQETQYF.

The chain combines TRBV28 with TRBJ2-5, with 7 bases identical to TRBD1. The J segment lost 1 base and the V segment lost 8 bases, leaving 7 bases of the junction unmatched. Germline V gives CDR1 MDHEN, CDR2 SYDVKM. The CDR3 spans 14 residues. The CDR3 DNA reads as TGTGCCAGCCGAAGGGGACAGTTCCAAGAGACCCAGTACTTC. Translating it yields CASRRGQFQETQYF.

The J gene is TRBJ2-2, the V gene TRBV6-6; D is undetermined. Germline lookup yields CDR1 MNHNY and CDR2 SVGAGI (reference sequence). This CDR3 comprises 11 residues. The ends were cut back, 10 bases at V and 3 bases at J, with 6 bases in the middle. The CDR3 loop is CATEDTGELFF. CDR3 DNA sequence: TGTGCCACCGAGGACACCGGGGAGCTGTTTTTT.

V and J are TRBV5-1 and TRBJ1-1, with 10 bases lining up with TRBD1. The J segment lost 5 bases and the V segment lost 2 bases, leaving 6 bases of the junction unmatched. This CDR3 contains 15 residues. CDR1 and CDR2 from the germline V gene are SGHRS and YFSETQ. CDR3 sequence (DNA): TGCGCCAGCAGCTTAGGGGGACAGGGGTGGACTGAAGCTTTCTTT. The encoded protein is CASSLGGQGWTEAFF.

CDR3 protein: CASSELYAHTEAFF. The CDR3 DNA is TGTGCCAGCAGTGAGCTCTATGCCCACACTGAAGCTTTCTTT. The chain has TRBV25-1 and TRBJ1-1; D gene unclear. Trimming pared 3 bases from V and 3 bases from J, leaving 11 bases between. Germline CDR1 is MGHDK and CDR2 is SYGVNS. This CDR3 is built from 14 residues.

The chain has TRBV30 and TRBJ2-3; 9 bases map to TRBD2. Per the germline V gene, CDR1 is GTSNPN and CDR2 is SVGIG (reference sequence). This CDR3 is built from 13 residues. The CDR3, as DNA: TGTGCACTCCGCGGGGGGGAATCAGATACGCAGTATTTT. Translation gives CALRGGESDTQYF.

This sequence joins TRBV28 and TRBJ1-2; D ambiguous. The V gene's germline CDR1 is MDHEN and CDR2 SYDVKM. The ends were cut back, 4 bases at V and 8 bases at J, with 11 bases in the middle. This CDR3 contains 12 residues. CDR3 DNA sequence: TGTGCCAGCAGTTCCCCGGGAGGCGGCTACACCTTC. This sequence encodes CASSSPGGGYTF.

The chain recombines TRBV5-1 with TRBJ2-3; D is perhaps TRBD1 (6 bases). The CDR3 runs to 14 residues. V lost 4 bases and J 5 bases, leaving 14 bases between the germline ends. Germline V gene lookup returns CDR1 SGHRS and CDR2 YFSETQ. The CDR3 nucleotides are TGCGCCAGCAGCCAAGGGGGTGTGCTAGATACGCAGTATTTT. Translating it yields CASSQGGVLDTQYF.

This clone was recorded at least ten times. This chain joins TRBV28 and TRBJ2-7; D is uncertain. V was shortened by 3 bases and J by 4 bases, with 10 bases between the two germline ends. The CDR3 extends over 13 amino acids. From germline, CDR1 is MDHEN and CDR2 SYDVKM. The CDR3 loop is CASSLIARYEQYF. For the CDR3, the DNA is TGTGCCAGCAGTTTGATAGCTCGATACGAGCAGTACTTC.

The J gene is TRBJ2-1, the V gene TRBV11-2; 9 nucleotides align to TRBD2. V dropped 0 bases and J dropped 7; count of bases not matched to a gene: 10. The CDR3 runs 17 residues. The germline V gene has CDR1 SGHAT and CDR2 FQNNGV. CDR3 nucleotides: TGTGCCAGCAGCTTAGATAGTGCGGGAGGGGCAAGGAATGAGCAGTTCTTC. Translation gives CASSLDSAGGARNEQFF. The variable domain in full, with the rest retrieved from reference TRBV11-2 and TRBJ2-1, is EAGVAQSPRYKIIEKRQSVAFWCNPISGHATLYWYQQILGQGPKLLIQFQNNGVVDDSQLPKDRFSAERLKGVDSTLKIQPAKLEDSAVYLCASSLDSAGGARNEQFFGPGTRLTVL.

This CDR3 is CASSKSTLNSNQPQHF. The DNA of the CDR3 is TGTGCCAGCAGCAAAAGTACATTAAATAGCAATCAGCCCCAGCATTTT. V is TRBV21-1 and J is TRBJ1-5; TRBD1, the table's D call, was not compared with the DNA. TRBV21-1 is termed a pseudogene. This CDR3 has 16 amino acids.

V is TRBV19 and J is TRBJ1-4, with TRBD1 matching over 7 bases. Germline CDR1 and CDR2: LNHDA and SQIVND (reference sequence). The CDR3 contains 19 residues. Trimming took 9 bases from V and 1 from J; bases not matched to a gene: 20. The CDR3 protein is CASKLQGPWRGETNEKLFF. The CDR3 DNA reads as TGTGCCAGCAAACTACAGGGGCCGTGGAGAGGTGAAACTAATGAAAAACTGTTTTTT.

This clone was observed a single time. The chain uses TRBV10-2 and TRBJ1-6; D might be TRBD1 (6 bases). CDR3 length: 13 amino acids. V lost 10 bases, J lost 9 bases, and 16 bases lay in between. The germline gives CDR1 WSHSY, CDR2 SAAADI. For the CDR3, the DNA is TGCGCCACCAGCGGACAGTTAACTTCACCCCTCCACTTT. Its translation: CATSGQLTSPLHF.

The chain carries TRBV27 and TRBJ1-6; TRBD1 aligns across 9 bases. Germline CDR1 and CDR2: MNHEY and SMNVEV (reference sequence). The V segment lost 6 bases and the J segment 7 bases; nucleotides outside the gene matches: 4. CDR3 size: 14 residues. In DNA, the CDR3 is TGTGCCAGCAGAAAGGACAGGGGAAATTCACCCCTCCACTTT. Its translation is CASRKDRGNSPLHF.

This clone occurred once. The chain is built from TRBV28 and TRBJ2-7; TRBD2 is a possible D gene (6 bases). V was cut by 5 bases and J by 0 bases, with 11 bases left in between. Germline CDR1 reads MDHEN; CDR2 reads SYDVKM. There are 14 residues in the CDR3. DNA for the CDR3: TGTGCCAGCAGTCCCGTCGGGGGCTCCTACGAGCAGTACTTC. Residues: CASSPVGGSYEQYF. The full variable domain, rest sourced from reference TRBV28 and TRBJ2-7, is DVKVTQSSRYLVKRTGEKVFLECVQDMDHENMFWYRQDPGLGLRLIYFSYDVKMKEKGDIPEGYSVSREKKERFSLILESASTNQTSMYLCASSPVGGSYEQYFGPGTRLTVT.

This chain uses TRBV6-5 with TRBJ1-5, with 10 nucleotides matching TRBD1. The CDR3 covers 15 residues. J lost 2 bases, V lost 5 bases, and 3 bases had no gene match. Looked up from germline, CDR1 is MNHEY and CDR2 is SVGAGI. Written as DNA, the CDR3 is TGTGCCAGCAGTCCCGGGACAGGGGGCAATCAGCCCCAGCATTTT. Residues: CASSPGTGGNQPQHF.

The chain carries TRBV7-9 and TRBJ1-3; 7 bases are shared with TRBD1. The CDR3 has 17 amino acids. Germline V gene lookup returns CDR1 SEHNR and CDR2 FQNEAQ (reference sequence). The J segment lost 4 bases and the V segment lost 4 bases, leaving 13 bases of the junction unmatched. The CDR3 sequence is CASSSFRETGRGNTIYF. DNA of the CDR3: TGTGCCAGCAGCTCCTTTAGGGAGACAGGGCGAGGAAACACCATATATTTT.

CDR3 bases: TGTGCCAGCAGTTCGGGGTGGGAGCAGTACTTC. This sequence encodes CASSSGWEQYF. The chain carries TRBV12-3 or TRBV12-4 and TRBJ2-7, with TRBD2 as a possible D gene (5 bases). The CDR3 extends over 11 amino acids. The V and J ends lost 4 bases and 7 bases respectively, with 8 bases between them.

The rearrangement uses TRBV25-1 and TRBJ1-2, with 8 positions matching TRBD1. This CDR3 has 16 residues. The J segment lost 7 bases and the V segment lost 5 bases, leaving 15 bases of the junction unmatched. The germline V gene encodes CDR1 MGHDK and CDR2 SYGVNS. CDR3 sequence reads: CASSSGGAFGRSGYTF. The CDR3 nucleotides read TGTGCCAGCAGTTCAGGGGGCGCTTTTGGAAGGAGTGGCTACACCTTC.

This clone was detected only a few times. The chain recombines TRBV24-1 with TRBJ2-3; no clear D. Germline V CDR1 and CDR2: KGHDR, SFDVKD. The V end was cut by 3 bases, the J end by 1 base, with 16 bases between. There are 17 residues in the CDR3. CDR3: CATSDPIHSTGTDTQYF. The DNA for the CDR3 is TGTGCCACCAGTGATCCAATCCACTCAACTGGCACAGATACGCAGTATTTT.

The J gene is TRBJ2-5, the V gene TRBV6-5; maybe TRBD2 (6 bases). The CDR3 runs to 14 residues. CDR1 is MNHEY, CDR2 SVGAGI, per germline. Trimming shortened V by 8 bases and J by 0 bases, and 13 bases separated the two germline ends. The CDR3 protein is CASLWGLNQETQYF. CDR3 nucleotide sequence: TGTGCCAGCCTTTGGGGACTCAACCAAGAGACCCAGTACTTC.

This chain joins TRBV7-6 and TRBJ2-5, with TRBD2 matching 9 bases. Germline assignment: CDR1 SGHVS and CDR2 FNYEAQ. Trimming cost V 3 bases and J 4 bases; bases outside gene matches: 6. The CDR3 extends over 15 amino acids. The CDR3 loop is CASSLAGGEGETQYF. CDR3 DNA sequence: TGTGCCAGCAGCTTGGCGGGAGGGGAGGGAGAGACCCAGTACTTC.

The chain couples TRBV27 to TRBJ2-7, with TRBD2 matching 11 bases. V was pared by 4 bases and J by 7 bases, with 9 bases of the junction left unmatched. Germline V gene data show CDR1 as MNHEY and CDR2 as SMNVEV (reference sequence). The CDR3 is 15 residues long. The CDR3 spells CASSYSGRAPGEQYF. The DNA for the CDR3 is TGTGCCAGCAGTTATAGCGGGAGGGCCCCGGGGGAGCAGTACTTC.

This chain links TRBV3-1 (or the pseudogene TRBV3-2) with TRBJ2-1, with TRBD2 as a possible D gene (5 bases). The CDR3 has 13 amino acids. Deletions cut 7 bases from V and 6 bases from J, with 13 bases between. Per the germline V gene, CDR1 is LGHDT and CDR2 is YNNKEL (reference sequence). The CDR3: CASTLRARNEQFF. The CDR3 DNA reads TGTGCCAGCACCCTGAGGGCTCGCAATGAGCAGTTCTTC.

V usage is TRBV27 and J usage is TRBJ1-2; D gene uncertain. V lost 4 bases and J lost 0, with 9 bases in between. Germline V CDR1 and CDR2: MNHEY, SMNVEV (reference sequence). This CDR3 contains 14 residues. CDR3 amino acids: CASSSYNANYGYTF. In DNA form, the CDR3 reads TGTGCCAGCAGTTCATACAATGCTAACTATGGCTACACCTTC.

In the case of this clone: Other DNA sequences within the sample encode an identical CDR3. The genes are TRBV11-2 and TRBJ2-3; possible D gene TRBD1, 5 bases. The CDR3 extends over 12 amino acids. The V gene lost 5 bases and the J gene lost 6 bases, with 9 bases spanning the gap. Germline CDR1 and CDR2: SGHAT and FQNNGV. The CDR3 is CASSPDSDTQYF. The CDR3 bases are TGTGCCAGCAGCCCCGACAGCGATACGCAGTATTTT. The whole variable domain, filled in from reference TRBV11-2 and TRBJ2-3, reads EAGVAQSPRYKIIEKRQSVAFWCNPISGHATLYWYQQILGQGPKLLIQFQNNGVVDDSQLPKDRFSAERLKGVDSTLKIQPAKLEDSAVYLCASSPDSDTQYFGPGTRLTVL.